Following are 18 T cell receptor beta chains from one sample sequenced in a study of blood T cell repertoires in COVID-19. Assay: immunoSEQ multiplex PCR; the TCRdb copy retains only in-frame clones and omits some. The profile covers tens of thousands of clones, with about nine tenths appearing a single time and roughly 4.5% taken by the ten largest. The sample was peripheral blood. The receptors originated from a woman over 75 with acute or convalescent COVID-19.

The V gene is TRBV5-1, the J gene TRBJ1-2, with a weak D call TRBD1 (5 bases). Deletions cut 4 bases from V and 7 bases from J, with 14 bases between. The CDR3 covers 13 residues. Germline lookup yields CDR1 SGHRS and CDR2 YFSETQ. CDR3 protein: CASSPEGVGGYTF. CDR3 bases: TGCGCCAGCAGCCCCGAAGGGGTAGGTGGCTACACCTTC.

This chain connects TRBV9 to TRBJ1-1, with a weak D call TRBD1 (6 bases). V gave up 4 bases and J gave up 0 bases, with 19 bases separating them. Germline loops: CDR1 SGDLS, CDR2 YYNGEE. This CDR3 is built from 17 residues. The CDR3 nucleotides are TGTGCCAGCAGCCCACCTCTCGGGACACCCATGAACACTGAAGCTTTCTTT. Translated, it gives CASSPPLGTPMNTEAFF.

The chain carries TRBV6-2 or TRBV6-3 and TRBJ1-5; D gene unclear. The CDR3 is made up of 14 amino acids. The germline CDR1 and CDR2 sequences are MNHEY and SVGEGT. The V end lost 2 bases, the J end lost 0 bases, and 5 bases lay between the germline ends. CDR3 in DNA: TGTGCCAGCAGTTACGTCAATAGCAATCAGCCCCAGCATTTT. This sequence encodes CASSYVNSNQPQHF.

The V gene is TRBV3-1 (or the pseudogene TRBV3-2), the J gene TRBJ2-5; 10 bases fit TRBD2. CDR3 size: 16 residues. V lost 4 bases, J lost 7 bases, and 12 bases stayed unmatched. Germline values: CDR1 LGHDT, CDR2 YNNKEL (reference sequence). CDR3 amino acids: CASSPTSGYTTGTQYF. DNA for the CDR3: TGTGCCAGCAGCCCGACTAGCGGGTACACCACAGGGACCCAGTACTTC.

The chain uses TRBV19 and TRBJ1-1, with 8 bases that match TRBD1. Looked up from germline, CDR1 is LNHDA and CDR2 is SQIVND (reference sequence). Losses at the gene ends were 6 bases for V and 5 bases for J; bases not matched to a gene: 8. The CDR3 consists of 14 residues. CDR3 nucleotides: TGTGCCAGTAGCCAGGGGGCGCGGGGAACTGAAGCTTTCTTT. Translation gives CASSQGARGTEAFF.

The V gene is TRBV7-2, the J gene TRBJ1-6; D uncertain. The length of the CDR3 is 13 residues. The germline V gene encodes CDR1 SGHTA and CDR2 FQGNSA. Deletions cut 3 bases from V and 7 bases from J, with 7 bases between. The CDR3 loop reads CASSFDGNSPLHF. For the CDR3, the DNA is TGTGCCAGCAGCTTTGACGGGAATTCACCCCTCCACTTT.

The genes are TRBV9 and TRBJ1-1; D might be TRBD1 (6 bases). This CDR3 comprises 14 residues. Trimming removed 4 bases from V and 4 bases from J, with 14 bases in between. The germline V gene encodes CDR1 SGDLS and CDR2 YYNGEE. CDR3 protein: CASSSRTDLTEAFF. CDR3 coding DNA: TGTGCCAGCAGCTCACGGACAGACCTCACTGAAGCTTTCTTT.

The chain recombines TRBV7-9 with TRBJ1-6; D unclear. V was clipped by 1 base and J by 7 bases, with 14 bases between them. This CDR3 spans 16 amino acids. CDR1 and CDR2 (germline): SEHNR, FQNEAQ (reference sequence). CDR3 sequence (DNA): TGTGCCAGCAGCTTAGGTCGTACGGCGGGGAATTCACCCCTCCACTTT. This sequence encodes CASSLGRTAGNSPLHF. Based on the CDR3 plus reference TRBV7-9 and TRBJ1-6, the full variable domain is DTGVSQNPRHKITKRGQNVTFRCDPISEHNRLYWYRQTLGQGPEFLTYFQNEAQLEKSRLLSDRFSAERPKGSFSTLEIQRTEQGDSAMYLCASSLGRTAGNSPLHFGNGTRLTVT.

The V gene is TRBV5-6, the J gene TRBJ2-5; TRBD1 is a possible D gene (6 bases). The CDR3 length is 15 residues. Germline V gives CDR1 SGHDT, CDR2 YYEEEE. V was pared by 0 bases and J by 5 bases, with 14 bases between. The CDR3 here is CASSLGTVDGETQYF. CDR3 DNA: TGTGCCAGCAGCTTGGGGACAGTGGATGGGGAGACCCAGTACTTC.

V and J are TRBV3-1 (or the pseudogene TRBV3-2) and TRBJ2-3; no clear D gene. CDR3 size: 15 residues. Germline V gene data show CDR1 as LGHDT and CDR2 as YNNKEL (reference sequence). Trimming removed 1 base from V and 2 bases from J, with 10 bases in between. CDR3 region: CASSQGLTTTDTQYF. The CDR3 nucleotides are TGTGCCAGCAGCCAAGGCTTAACTACCACAGATACGCAGTATTTT.

V gene TRBV15 combines with J gene TRBJ2-1, with TRBD1 as a possible D gene (5 bases). Germline CDR1 is LNHNV and CDR2 is YYDKDF (reference sequence). The CDR3 totals 16 residues. Between the trimmed V and J ends, which lost 0 bases and 6 bases, there was a span of 15 bases. This chain's CDR3 is CATSRDQSQGRNEQFF. DNA of the CDR3: TGTGCCACCAGCAGAGATCAATCCCAGGGTCGCAATGAGCAGTTCTTC. Supplemented by reference TRBV15 and TRBJ2-1, the full variable domain reads DAMVIQNPRYQVTQFGKPVTLSCSQTLNHNVMYWYQQKSSQAPKLLFHYYDKDFNNEADTPDNFQSRRPNTSFCFLDIRSPGLGDTAMYLCATSRDQSQGRNEQFFGPGTRLTVL.

CDR3 loop: CASSKGGRGNGYTF. The CDR3, as DNA: TGTGCCAGCAGCAAAGGAGGCCGGGGTAATGGCTACACCTTC. V is TRBV21-1 and J is TRBJ1-2. TRBV21-1 represents a pseudogene. The CDR3 has 14 amino acids.

This clone has just a few counts. This chain uses TRBV7-4 with TRBJ1-6; 8 bases map to TRBD1. Germline CDR1 reads SGHVT; CDR2 reads SQSDAQ. The trim removed 2 bases at V and 10 bases at J, leaving 7 bases unmatched. CDR3 length: 15 amino acids. The CDR3, as DNA: TGTGCCAGCAGCTTAACCACAGGGGGGAAATCACCCCTCCACTTT. It encodes CASSLTTGGKSPLHF.

This rearrangement joins TRBV6-2 or TRBV6-3 to TRBJ2-1; D might be TRBD2 (6 bases). Germline V gene sequence: CDR1 MNHEY, CDR2 SVGEGT. V lost 2 bases to trimming and J lost 16 bases, with 15 bases between them. The CDR3 runs to 12 residues. CDR3 region: CASSYRDSSKFF. CDR3 DNA: TGTGCCAGCAGTTACCGGGACTCGAGTAAATTCTTC.

The chain has TRBV12-1 and TRBJ1-4; the table's D gene call, TRBD1, was not cross checked with the DNA. TRBV12-1 is assigned pseudogene status. The CDR3 totals 14 residues. CDR3 in amino acids: CASRYRESDEKLFF. DNA of the CDR3: TGTGCCAGCAGGTACAGGGAGTCCGATGAAAAACTGTTTTTT.

V gene TRBV5-1 combines with J gene TRBJ2-7; 9 bases map to TRBD1. With V trimmed by 3 bases and J by 4 bases, 2 bases remained unmatched. CDR1 and CDR2 from the germline V gene are SGHRS and YFSETQ. The CDR3 is 13 amino acids. The CDR3, as DNA: TGCGCCAGCAGCTGGGGACAGGGTTACGAGCAGTACTTC. It specifies CASSWGQGYEQYF. Filled out from reference TRBV5-1 and TRBJ2-7, the complete variable domain reads KAGVTQTPRYLIKTRGQQVTLSCSPISGHRSVSWYQQTPGQGLQFLFEYFSETQRNKGNFPGRFSGRQFSNSRSEMNVSTLELGDSALYLCASSWGQGYEQYFGPGTRLTVT.

J is TRBJ1-1 and V is TRBV5-1; TRBD1 matches 8 bases. This CDR3 contains 14 residues. V trimming: 5 bases; J trimming: 1 base; junction bases outside the gene matches: 4. Germline loops: CDR1 SGHRS, CDR2 YFSETQ. CDR3 in DNA: TGCGCCAGCAGGACAGGGGTGTCGAACACTGAAGCTTTCTTT. Translating gives CASRTGVSNTEAFF.

The J gene is TRBJ2-4, the V gene TRBV9; D perhaps matches TRBD2 (6 bases). This CDR3 spans 18 amino acids. V was clipped by 5 bases and J by 0 bases, with 21 bases between them. From germline, CDR1 is SGDLS and CDR2 YYNGEE. This chain's CDR3 is CASSSLPTGELAKNIQYF. The CDR3 DNA sequence: TGTGCCAGCAGTTCACTTCCAACGGGGGAGTTAGCCAAAAACATTCAGTACTTC. Full variable domain (rest looked up from reference TRBV9 and TRBJ2-4): DSGVTQTPKHLITATGQRVTLRCSPRSGDLSVYWYQQSLDQGLQFLIQYYNGEERAKGNILERFSAQQFPDLHSELNLSSLELGDSALYFCASSSLPTGELAKNIQYFGAGTRLSVL.